The 13 T cell receptor beta chains listed next were all sequenced from one sample in a study of human thymus T cells. Thymus tissue for the work was resected from patients undergoing corrective heart surgery. Clones were read by immunoSEQ multiplex PCR, and TCRdb kept only the in-frame ones, dropping some. The table records 120,000 or so clones, just under 95% of them present only once. The specimen sequenced was thymus tissue. These receptor sequences come from a boy under two years old with a congenital heart defect but otherwise immunologically healthy.

The chain links TRBV5-6 to TRBJ2-5; D remains unclear. The J call may be wrong; the DNA end is better matched by TRBJ2-7. The V gene's germline CDR1 is SGHDT and CDR2 YYEEEE. The CDR3 length is 13 residues. The CDR3 DNA sequence: TGTGCCAGCAGCTTGGCTCTCCCCTACGAGCAGTACTTC. This gives the protein CASSLALPYEQYF.

The chain employs TRBV6-1 and TRBJ2-5; D perhaps matches TRBD2 (6 bases). V lost 5 bases to trimming and J lost 0 bases, with 13 bases between them. Germline CDR1 and CDR2: MNHNS and SASEGT. The CDR3 is made up of 15 amino acids. The DNA of the CDR3 is TGTGCCAGCAGTCAGACTAGTAAGTACCAAGAGACCCAGTACTTC. Protein: CASSQTSKYQETQYF.

The J gene is TRBJ2-3, the V gene TRBV7-3; D is possibly TRBD1 (6 bases). Germline loops: CDR1 SGHTA, CDR2 FQGTGA. Trimming pared 0 bases from V and 1 base from J, leaving 8 bases between. This CDR3 comprises 15 residues. As DNA, the CDR3 is TGTGCCAGCAGCTTAACAGGGGGAGGCACAGATACGCAGTATTTT. It specifies CASSLTGGGTDTQYF. Full variable domain (outside the CDR3, taken from reference TRBV7-3 and TRBJ2-3): GAGVSQTPSNKVTEKGKYVELRCDPISGHTALYWYRQSLGQGPEFLIYFQGTGAADDSGLPNDRFFAVRPEGSVSTLKIQRTERGDSAVYLCASSLTGGGTDTQYFGPGTRLTVL.

The chain links TRBV14 to TRBJ2-7; possibly TRBD2 for D (5 bases). The germline gives CDR1 SGHDN, CDR2 FVKESK. The CDR3 runs 13 residues. V was trimmed by 4 bases and J by 6 bases, leaving 13 bases between them. The CDR3 DNA reads as TGTGCCAGCAGCCTCTACCCGAGGGCCGAGCAGTACTTC. This gives the protein CASSLYPRAEQYF.

The V gene is TRBV9, the J gene TRBJ2-1, with TRBD2 as a possible D gene (6 bases). This CDR3 contains 12 residues. Per the germline V gene, CDR1 is SGDLS and CDR2 is YYNGEE. V was pared by 10 bases and J by 4 bases, with 12 bases between. CDR3 sequence reads: CADPGGYNEQFF. CDR3 DNA: TGTGCCGACCCCGGGGGATACAATGAGCAGTTCTTC.

The chain is built from TRBV28 and TRBJ1-1; D is perhaps TRBD1 (5 bases). Germline assignment: CDR1 MDHEN and CDR2 SYDVKM. This CDR3 spans 15 amino acids. V was cut by 4 bases and J by 1 base, with 13 bases left in between. The CDR3 DNA reads TGTGCCAGCAGTTCCGCCGTGAGGGGGAACACTGAAGCTTTCTTT. Residues: CASSSAVRGNTEAFF.

The chain carries TRBV28 and TRBJ2-5; D not certain. Trimming took off 5 bases at V and 3 bases at J, with 16 bases between the two ends. Germline V gene lookup returns CDR1 MDHEN and CDR2 SYDVKM. This CDR3 region has 15 residues. CDR3 protein: CASSPGPLFKETQYF. For the CDR3, the DNA is TGTGCCAGCAGTCCTGGTCCCCTTTTTAAAGAGACCCAGTACTTC.

This chain uses TRBV6-1 with TRBJ1-5; D ambiguous. The CDR3 extends over 12 amino acids. Trimming removed 7 bases at V and 7 bases at J, with 11 bases between. CDR1 MNHNS and CDR2 SASEGT come from the germline V gene. The CDR3 is CASTRERQPQHF. CDR3 bases: TGTGCCAGCACCCGGGAGAGGCAGCCCCAGCATTTT.

The genes are TRBV10-3 and TRBJ2-7; D is possibly TRBD2 (5 bases). With 0 bases removed from V and 4 bases from J, the gap between germline ends came to 13 bases. The CDR3 contains 15 residues. Germline CDR1 is ENHRY and CDR2 is SYGVKD. The CDR3, as DNA: TGTGCCATCAGTGAGTCAGTAGGCAGGAGGTACGAGCAGTACTTC. Protein: CAISESVGRRYEQYF.

The chain carries TRBV5-4 and TRBJ2-1; D might be TRBD2 (7 bases). The CDR3 length is 15 residues. The ends were cut back, 2 bases at V and 4 bases at J, with 13 bases in the middle. The germline V gene encodes CDR1 SGHNT and CDR2 YYREEE (reference sequence). CDR3 protein: CASSFGRGPYNEQFF. In DNA, the CDR3 is TGTGCCAGCAGCTTCGGGCGGGGGCCTTACAATGAGCAGTTCTTC.

This chain connects TRBV27 to TRBJ2-5, with TRBD2 matching 9 bases. This CDR3 has 17 residues. Germline loops: CDR1 MNHEY, CDR2 SMNVEV (reference sequence). Trimming took 5 bases from V and 3 from J; bases not matched to a gene: 13. In nucleotides, the CDR3 is TGTGCCAGCAGTCCCGGGGCAGCGGGGGGCCAGAAAGAGACCCAGTACTTC. Protein sequence: CASSPGAAGGQKETQYF.

The CDR3 loop is CASSGHPGDTQYF. The CDR3 nucleotides read TGTGCCAGCTCGGGACACCCGGGAGATACGCAGTATTTT. The chain carries TRBV18 and TRBJ2-3, with D perhaps TRBD1 (6 bases). Germline V lookup: CDR1 KGHSH, CDR2 LQKENI. V was cut by 6 bases and J by 5 bases, with 12 bases left in between. This CDR3 contains 13 residues.

The chain employs TRBV7-2 and TRBJ2-5; 8 bases match TRBD2. The V gene end was trimmed by 0 bases and the J gene end by 5 bases; junction bases not matched to a gene: 20. The germline gives CDR1 SGHTA, CDR2 FQGNSA. The CDR3 contains 20 residues. Written as DNA, the CDR3 is TGTGCCAGCAGCTTAGCGTCAAAAAACTCCTTGGATAGCGGGGATGAGACCCAGTACTTC. This encodes CASSLASKNSLDSGDETQYF.